One and the same sample provided the 23 T cell receptor beta chains below, sequenced in a study of cytomegalovirus exposure and HLA in healthy donors. PCR amplification relied on 60 Vbeta primers (plus 13 Jbeta primers). The method was immunoSEQ multiplex PCR; TCRdb's version includes in-frame clones alone and lacks a portion of them. Of roughly 170,000 clones detected, more than 80% appear once; the ten largest clones hold about 0.82%. Sample: PBMCs. These receptors were taken from a young woman in good health and CMV-seronegative.

The chain has TRBV2 and TRBJ2-1; TRBD1 aligns across 7 bases. Germline V gene lookup returns CDR1 SNHLY and CDR2 FYNNEI. The CDR3 runs 13 residues. Unmatched junction bases numbered 8, after V lost 6 bases and J lost 9 bases. CDR3 loop: CASSATGFGEQFF. In nucleotides, the CDR3 is TGTGCCAGCAGCGCGACAGGGTTCGGTGAGCAGTTCTTC.

This chain links TRBV10-1 with TRBJ1-1; 8 nucleotides match TRBD1. This CDR3 comprises 15 residues. The V and J ends lost 4 bases and 0 bases, in that order; junction bases with no gene match: 4. Germline lookup yields CDR1 WNHNN and CDR2 SYGVQD (reference sequence). DNA for the CDR3: TGCGCCAGCAGTGGAAAACAGGGGGTGAACACTGAAGCTTTCTTT. Protein: CASSGKQGVNTEAFF.

V usage is TRBV9 and J usage is TRBJ2-5; D is ambiguous. V gave up 0 bases and J gave up 2 bases, with 5 bases separating them. CDR3 size: 13 residues. Per germline, CDR1 SGDLS and CDR2 YYNGEE. The CDR3 nucleotides are TGTGCCAGCAGCGTAGCACTTCAAGAGACCCAGTACTTC. Protein: CASSVALQETQYF.

The chain combines TRBV27 with TRBJ2-1; TRBD2 is a possible D gene (7 bases). Germline CDR1 is MNHEY and CDR2 is SMNVEV (reference sequence). The CDR3 consists of 13 residues. Trimming shortened V by 2 bases and J by 14 bases, and 16 bases separated the two germline ends. In DNA, the CDR3 is TGTGCCAGCAGTTTAAGGGGGGGCCCGGACGAGTTCTTC. This encodes CASSLRGGPDEFF.

This chain connects TRBV4-2 to TRBJ2-2, with a possible D match to TRBD2 (5 bases). Germline CDR1 is LGHNA and CDR2 is YNFKEQ. CDR3 size: 14 residues. V was pared by 1 base and J by 6 bases, with 9 bases between. CDR3 region: CASSQVGSAGELFF. The CDR3 DNA is TGTGCCAGCAGCCAAGTAGGGAGCGCCGGGGAGCTGTTTTTT.

CDR3 in amino acids: CASMAPGLSNNEQFF. Here the CDR3 DNA reads TGTGCCAGTATGGCCCCGGGACTTTCAAACAATGAGCAGTTCTTC. This chain links TRBV7-9 with TRBJ2-1; weak D call: TRBD2 (6 bases). Germline CDR1 is SEHNR and CDR2 is FQNEAQ (reference sequence). The length of the CDR3 is 15 residues. V lost 9 bases and J 5 bases, leaving 20 bases between the germline ends.

This clone was seen a few times. The genes are TRBV7-2 and TRBJ2-7; TRBD1 matches 8 bases. V trimming: 1 base; J trimming: 4 bases; junction bases outside the gene matches: 6. Germline V gene data show CDR1 as SGHTA and CDR2 as FQGNSA. The CDR3 totals 15 residues. CDR3 coding DNA: TGTGCCAGCAGCTTAGTGGCAGGGGGCGGGTACGAGCAGTACTTC. Encoded protein: CASSLVAGGGYEQYF.

V gene TRBV7-4 combines with J gene TRBJ2-5; 11 positions agree with TRBD1. This CDR3 spans 14 amino acids. The germline CDR1 and CDR2 sequences are SGHVT and SQSDAQ. V shed 4 bases and J 7 bases; nucleotides not matched to a gene: 5. The CDR3 coding sequence is TGTGCCAGCAGCTCGGACAGGGGGCATGGGACCCAGTACTTC. Translation: CASSSDRGHGTQYF.

The J gene is TRBJ2-1, the V gene TRBV5-1, with D uncertain. The CDR3 has 13 residues. Germline V CDR1 and CDR2: SGHRS, YFSETQ. V lost 1 base and J lost 7, with 9 bases in between. CDR3 loop: CASSLFEVNEQFF. CDR3 nucleotides: TGCGCCAGCAGCTTGTTCGAGGTGAATGAGCAGTTCTTC.

This clone was seen a few times. This chain joins TRBV28 and TRBJ2-4; 9 bases map to TRBD1. The germline V gene has CDR1 MDHEN and CDR2 SYDVKM. The CDR3 is 14 amino acids. J gave up 4 bases and V 8 bases, and 6 bases lay outside the gene matches. The CDR3 sequence is CASRVGTGKNIQYF. CDR3 in DNA: TGTGCCAGCCGGGTAGGGACAGGGAAAAACATTCAGTACTTC.

This clone was recorded only once. In nucleotides, the CDR3 is TGTGCCAGCAGCGAGACAGGGAACCCCCCAGAGACCCAGTACTTC. It codes for CASSETGNPPETQYF. The chain combines TRBV9 with TRBJ2-5; TRBD1 agrees at 7 bases. Germline V lookup: CDR1 SGDLS, CDR2 YYNGEE. CDR3 length equals 15 residues. Trimming at V came to 3 bases and at J to 4 bases, leaving 9 bases not matched to a gene.

In this sample, this clone turned up a few times. V usage is TRBV7-8 and J usage is TRBJ1-4; TRBD1 might be the D (5 bases). Per germline, CDR1 SGHVS and CDR2 FQNEAQ. V lost 5 bases to trimming and J lost 5 bases, with 21 bases between them. There are 17 residues in the CDR3. The CDR3 region is CASSAGTSSLRNEKLFF. CDR3 in DNA: TGTGCCAGCAGCGCAGGGACTTCTTCACTACGGAATGAAAAACTGTTTTTT.

The genes are TRBV5-4 and TRBJ2-7; 12 nucleotides align to TRBD1. The CDR3 extends over 15 amino acids. Trimming removed 0 bases from V and 9 bases from J; junction bases left unmatched: 7. Germline loops: CDR1 SGHNT, CDR2 YYREEE (reference sequence). The CDR3 sequence: CASSLEGTGGLLQYF. The CDR3 bases are TGTGCCAGCAGCTTGGAAGGGACAGGGGGCCTACTGCAGTACTTC.

The chain carries TRBV7-2 and TRBJ1-2; TRBD1 might be the D (6 bases). The germline V gene has CDR1 SGHTA and CDR2 FQGNSA. Trimming shortened V by 1 base and J by 6 bases, and 9 bases separated the two germline ends. This CDR3 contains 13 residues. The CDR3 region is CASSLGGGDGYTF. The DNA of the CDR3 is TGTGCCAGCAGCTTAGGCGGGGGCGATGGCTACACCTTC. Based on the CDR3 plus reference TRBV7-2 and TRBJ1-2, the full variable domain is GAGVSQSPSNKVTEKGKDVELRCDPISGHTALYWYRQSLGQGLEFLIYFQGNSAPDKSGLPSDRFSAERTGGSVSTLTIQRTQQEDSAVYLCASSLGGGDGYTFGSGTRLTVV.

This chain joins TRBV18 and TRBJ2-7; TRBD2 might be the D (5 bases). V lost 3 bases, J lost 2 bases, and 20 bases lay in between. CDR3 length: 17 amino acids. Germline assignment: CDR1 KGHSH and CDR2 LQKENI. The CDR3 loop is CASSPSSEGGEPYEQYF. In nucleotides, the CDR3 is TGTGCCAGCTCACCGAGTTCAGAGGGTGGGGAGCCCTACGAGCAGTACTTC.

The chain combines TRBV15 with TRBJ2-5, with D perhaps matching TRBD1 (6 bases). This CDR3 is built from 16 residues. Germline CDR1 is LNHNV and CDR2 is YYDKDF (reference sequence). The V gene lost 6 bases and the J gene lost 5 bases, with 22 bases spanning the gap. Here the CDR3 reads CATSQSFTGMGETQYF. The CDR3 DNA reads TGTGCCACCAGTCAGTCCTTCACAGGGATGGGCGAGACCCAGTACTTC. Supplemented by reference TRBV15 and TRBJ2-5, the full variable domain reads DAMVIQNPRYQVTQFGKPVTLSCSQTLNHNVMYWYQQKSSQAPKLLFHYYDKDFNNEADTPDNFQSRRPNTSFCFLDIRSPGLGDTAMYLCATSQSFTGMGETQYFGPGTRLLVL.

The chain is built from TRBV18 and TRBJ2-1; 8 nucleotides align to TRBD2. The V gene's germline CDR1 is KGHSH and CDR2 LQKENI. V shed 3 bases, J shed 8 bases, and the junction held 9 bases outside the gene matches. CDR3 length: 15 residues. CDR3 coding DNA: TGTGCCAGCTCACCGGCCGGCGGGGGGAACCATGAGCAGTTCTTC. Its protein is CASSPAGGGNHEQFF.

The chain couples TRBV19 to TRBJ2-1, with 7 nucleotides matching TRBD1. The CDR3 contains 12 residues. Germline loops: CDR1 LNHDA, CDR2 SQIVND (reference sequence). Trimming removed 10 bases from V and 4 bases from J; junction bases left unmatched: 4. The CDR3 bases are TGTGCCACCGAGACAGGGTACAATGAGCAGTTCTTC. Residues: CATETGYNEQFF.

In this sample, this clone turned up a few times. The chain recombines TRBV19 with TRBJ1-2; maybe TRBD1 (6 bases). The V gene's germline CDR1 is LNHDA and CDR2 SQIVND (reference sequence). V gave up 2 bases and J gave up 2 bases, with 6 bases separating them. The length of the CDR3 is 13 residues. CDR3 DNA sequence: TGTGCCAGTAGTATACAGGGGAACTATGGCTACACCTTC. It encodes CASSIQGNYGYTF.

With respect to this clone: Its ends do not fully match the called genes, so a read error is possible. The chain carries TRBV7-9 and TRBJ2-5, with 8 bases matching TRBD2. The CDR3 length is 15 residues. The V gene's germline CDR1 is SEHNR and CDR2 FQNEAQ (reference sequence). The CDR3 DNA follows: TGTTCCAGCAGCTTTGGTCCAGCGGGGGTAGAGACCCAGTACTTC. This codes for CSSSFGPAGVETQYF.

The rearrangement links TRBV30 to TRBJ1-1; D not resolved. The ends were cut back, 0 bases at V and 10 bases at J, with 9 bases in the middle. The CDR3 is 11 residues long. Germline V lookup: CDR1 GTSNPN, CDR2 SVGIG (reference sequence). CDR3 protein: CAWSVGVGAFF. The CDR3 nucleotides are TGTGCCTGGAGTGTAGGAGTTGGAGCTTTCTTT.

The genes are TRBV15 and TRBJ2-7; no firm D call. The germline V gene has CDR1 LNHNV and CDR2 YYDKDF (reference sequence). The CDR3 is 13 residues long. Between the trimmed V and J ends, which lost 0 bases and 1 base, there was a span of 4 bases. Here the CDR3 DNA reads TGTGCCACCAGCAGAGACTATTCCTACGAGCAGTACTTC. Translating it yields CATSRDYSYEQYF.

This chain connects TRBV6-5 to TRBJ2-7; D may be TRBD1 (7 bases). The V end was cut by 0 bases, the J end by 2 bases, with 11 bases between. The germline CDR1 and CDR2 sequences are MNHEY and SVGAGI. The CDR3 totals 15 residues. CDR3 in DNA: TGTGCCAGCAGTTACTCGACAGGGACTGCCTACGAGCAGTACTTC. As protein: CASSYSTGTAYEQYF.